The clone carrying this T cell receptor beta chain has only one observation. The data were taken from a study of human T cells and chemical hapten exposure. The CDR3 has 13 residues. The ends were cut back, 8 bases at V and 14 bases at J, with 19 bases in the middle. Germline CDR1 and CDR2: SGHAT and FQNNGV. TCRdb reprocessed the RACE reads via MiXCR and lists one record per CDR3 protein. The sample has tens of thousands of distinct CDR3 sequences; 9.5% to 10% are singletons. Sample time point: patch test 2, 6 weeks after DPC sensitization. Treatment denoted: therapeutic diphenylcyclopropenone sensitization with weekly scalp DPC.

The gene calls are TRBV11-2 and TRBJ1-6; no clear D gene. The clonotype originates from a woman in her forties or fifties with alopecia areata. Some clones in this sample may be carry-over from other donors' samples. The source was whole blood, collected in connection with sensitization to the hapten diphenylcyclopropenone (DPC). The CDR3 reads CASGPAERRALHF. The CDR3 coding sequence is TGTGCCAGCGGCCCGGCCGAAAGACGGGCCCTCCACTTT.